This T cell receptor beta chain originates from a study of control samples from healthy donors and cancer patients. Assay used: immunoSEQ multiplex PCR; TCRdb lists only in-frame clones, some missing. The sample yields some 99,000 clones, roughly 89% seen once. The V gene's germline CDR1 is SGHTA and CDR2 FQGTGA. The germline V and J ends were trimmed by 1 base and 5 bases, with 8 bases remaining between them. The CDR3 sequence is 13 residues long. Source material: blood. This clonotype was sampled from a woman between 45 and 60 years old in good health. The chain recombines TRBV7-3 with TRBJ1-1; D remains ambiguous. CDR3 sequence: CASSLRRETEAFF. In DNA form, the CDR3 reads TGTGCCAGCAGCTTAAGGAGGGAGACTGAAGCTTTCTTT. Based on the CDR3 plus reference TRBV7-3 and TRBJ1-1, the full variable domain is GAGVSQTPSNKVTEKGKYVELRCDPISGHTALYWYRQSLGQGPEFLIYFQGTGAADDSGLPNDRFFAVRPEGSVSTLKIQRTERGDSAVYLCASSLRRETEAFFGQGTRLTVV.